This passage covers 27 T cell receptor beta chains from one sample sequenced in a study of CD8+CD57+ T cells in acquired aplastic anemia. For sequencing, patients were chosen who had shown expansion of CD8+CD57+ cells by flow cytometry. Researchers used genomic DNA as the template to profile TCR beta VDJ and CDR3. One entry per CDR3 protein, called by TCRdb with MiXCR from the reads. Among hundreds of thousands of distinct CDR3 sequences listed, roughly 50% were seen once. Sequenced: sorted CD4+, CD8+, or CD8+CD57+ T cells (not recorded which) from PBMCs. All receptors come from a human donor with aplastic anemia.

The sample holds many counts of this clonotype. The chain has TRBV10-3 and TRBJ2-2; 10 positions match TRBD2. There are 14 residues in the CDR3. Germline V gene sequence: CDR1 ENHRY, CDR2 SYGVKD. After removal of 6 bases from V and 5 bases from J, the junction contained 3 bases not matched to a gene. The CDR3 spells CAIRERGGTGELFF. The CDR3 nucleotides read TGTGCCATCAGGGAGCGGGGGGGGACCGGGGAGCTGTTTTTT.

The chain carries TRBV10-3 and TRBJ2-5, with D possibly TRBD1 on 7 matching bases. The CDR3 loop spans 13 amino acids. Looked up from germline, CDR1 is ENHRY and CDR2 is SYGVKD. V dropped 8 bases and J dropped 4 bases, with 14 bases sitting between them. The CDR3 loop reads CAIGGTAGETQYF. For the CDR3, the DNA is TGTGCCATCGGCGGGACAGCCGGAGAGACCCAGTACTTC.

This chain links TRBV2 with TRBJ1-2; D gene ambiguous. In germline, CDR1 is SNHLY, CDR2 FYNNEI. Trimming removed 6 bases at V and 7 bases at J, with 12 bases between. The CDR3 spans 12 residues. The DNA of the CDR3 is TGTGCCAGCAGGATGCCGCCGGGTGGCTACACCTTC. Encoded protein: CASRMPPGGYTF.

The rearrangement joins TRBV2 to TRBJ2-7; tentatively, D is TRBD1 or TRBD2 (5 bases each). Between the trimmed V and J ends, which lost 7 bases and 6 bases, there was a span of 13 bases. There are 12 residues in the CDR3. Per the germline V gene, CDR1 is SNHLY and CDR2 is FYNNEI. CDR3 region: CASTERGIEQYF. CDR3 bases: TGTGCCAGCACCGAGAGGGGAATCGAGCAGTACTTC. Complete variable domain (other parts from reference TRBV2 and TRBJ2-7): EPEVTQTPSHQVTQMGQEVILRCVPISNHLYFYWYRQILGQKVEFLVSFYNNEISEKSEIFDDQFSVERPDGSNFTLKIRSTKLEDSAMYFCASTERGIEQYFGPGTRLTVT.

The chain joins TRBV19 to TRBJ2-6; the D gene is possibly TRBD2 (5 bases). Looked up from germline, CDR1 is LNHDA and CDR2 is SQIVND (reference sequence). The CDR3 sequence is 18 residues long. The V end was cut by 5 bases, the J end by 0 bases, with 17 bases between. The CDR3 here is CASSGRTGISSGANVLTF. In DNA, the CDR3 is TGTGCCAGTAGTGGGCGGACGGGGATAAGCTCTGGGGCCAACGTCCTGACTTTC. Full variable domain (outside the CDR3, taken from reference TRBV19 and TRBJ2-6): DGGITQSPKYLFRKEGQNVTLSCEQNLNHDAMYWYRQDPGQGLRLIYYSQIVNDFQKGDIAEGYSVSREKKESFPLTVTSAQKNPTAFYLCASSGRTGISSGANVLTFGAGSRLTVL.

Remarks on this clonotype: A single base separates this from a much larger clone, so it may be a read error. The gene calls are TRBV2 and TRBJ2-3; 8 positions match TRBD2. The V gene end was trimmed by 5 bases and the J gene end by 4 bases; junction bases not matched to a gene: 8. This CDR3 contains 15 residues. Germline values: CDR1 SNHLY, CDR2 FYNNEI. As DNA, the CDR3 is TGTGCCAGCAGTTTCTCGGGGGGGAACGCAGATACGCAGTATTTT. This encodes CASSFSGGNADTQYF.

This clonotype occurred many times. This chain joins TRBV19 and TRBJ2-2, with 7 bases aligning to TRBD1. The V gene end was trimmed by 7 bases and the J gene end by 2 bases; junction bases not matched to a gene: 4. There are 14 residues in the CDR3. Germline CDR1 reads LNHDA; CDR2 reads SQIVND (reference sequence). CDR3 in DNA: TGTGCCAGTACCCAGGGGGTTAACACCGGGGAGCTGTTTTTT. It yields the protein CASTQGVNTGELFF.

V usage is TRBV24-1 and J usage is TRBJ1-5; the match to TRBD1 covers 8 bases. Germline CDR1 KGHDR, CDR2 SFDVKD. CDR3 size: 14 residues. The junction had 8 bases not matched to a gene; V was cut back by 12 bases and J by 2 bases. The CDR3 DNA sequence: TGTGCCGTTGACAGGGGATACGGCAATCAGCCCCAGCATTTT. It encodes CAVDRGYGNQPQHF.

This clonotype was recorded at least ten times. The gene calls are TRBV5-1 and TRBJ2-1; 8 positions agree with TRBD2. The CDR3 runs 18 residues. Looked up from germline, CDR1 is SGHRS and CDR2 is YFSETQ. V gave up 4 bases and J gave up 4 bases; unmatched junction bases: 16. CDR3 loop: CASSSSGGTTPQYNEQFF. CDR3 bases: TGCGCCAGCAGCAGCAGCGGGGGAACTACTCCACAATACAATGAGCAGTTCTTC.

The gene calls are TRBV12-3 or TRBV12-4 and TRBJ1-2, with D perhaps TRBD1 (6 bases). This CDR3 is built from 13 residues. The germline V and J ends were trimmed by 8 bases and 8 bases, with 18 bases remaining between them. DNA of the CDR3: TGTGCCAGCGGATTCGGAGGGGGTGGAGGCTACACCTTC. This sequence encodes CASGFGGGGGYTF.

The chain has TRBV24-1 and TRBJ2-2; 8 nucleotides match TRBD1. The CDR3 length is 16 residues. Trimming cost V 5 bases and J 0 bases; bases outside gene matches: 4. The germline V gene encodes CDR1 KGHDR and CDR2 SFDVKD. Written as DNA, the CDR3 is TGTGCCACCAGTGGCAGGGGGCACGCGAACACCGGGGAGCTGTTTTTT. Its translation: CATSGRGHANTGELFF.

A remark on this clonotype: The junction does not match germline at one end; this may be a read error. The chain combines TRBV2 with TRBJ2-7; 7 positions match TRBD1. CDR3 length equals 14 residues. Germline-derived CDR1 and CDR2 are SNHLY and FYNNEI. The CDR3 sequence is CASSSRDSLYGQYF. The CDR3 DNA follows: TGTGCCAGCAGCAGCCGGGACAGTCTCTACGGGCAGTACTTC.

Remarks on this clonotype: This CDR3 is missing its conserved last phenylalanine or tryptophan, likely due to a read error. The chain employs TRBV7-9 and TRBJ1-2; D gene ambiguous. The CDR3 runs 12 residues. Germline-derived CDR1 and CDR2 are SEHNR and FQNEAQ (reference sequence). V was shortened by 5 bases and J by 6 bases, with 10 bases between the two germline ends. CDR3 in DNA: TGTGCCAGCAGCCAAGATGGGGATGGCTACACCCTC. Protein: CASSQDGDGYTL.

The genes are TRBV7-3 and TRBJ2-3, with TRBD2 matching over 7 bases. The CDR3 consists of 15 residues. Germline trimming cut 5 bases from V and 8 bases from J; bases unmatched to any gene: 13. CDR1 and CDR2 (germline): SGHTA, FQGTGA. The CDR3 DNA reads TGTGCCAGCAGCGGGGGGGTTTTTTTTGGAGTTACGCAGTATTTT. It encodes CASSGGVFFGVTQYF.

J is TRBJ2-3 and V is TRBV7-9; no clear D. V was pared by 2 bases and J by 4 bases, with 4 bases between. Germline lookup yields CDR1 SEHNR and CDR2 FQNEAQ (reference sequence). The CDR3 is made up of 12 amino acids. The CDR3, as DNA: TGTGCCAGCAGCTTACTTGCAGATACGCAGTATTTT. Residues: CASSLLADTQYF.

As for this clonotype: This may arise from a read error, as a much more abundant clone is one base away. Given the absence of the conserved phenylalanine or tryptophan at the CDR3 end, a read error is likely. This rearrangement joins TRBV19 to TRBJ2-7, with TRBD1 matching 7 bases. Losses at the gene ends were 7 bases for V and 2 bases for J; bases not matched to a gene: 11. The CDR3 runs 15 residues. Germline V gene lookup returns CDR1 LNHDA and CDR2 SQIVND (reference sequence). The CDR3 sequence is CASITPRGGPYEQYL. The CDR3 bases are TGTGCCAGTATAACCCCCAGAGGGGGCCCCTACGAGCAGTACCTC.

This clonotype was observed many times. This sequence joins TRBV7-9 and TRBJ2-1; D remains ambiguous. The germline V and J ends were trimmed by 2 bases and 4 bases, with 6 bases remaining between them. CDR1 and CDR2 from the germline V gene are SEHNR and FQNEAQ (reference sequence). The CDR3 runs 13 residues. For the CDR3, the DNA is TGTGCCAGCAGCTTAACCCTTTACAATGAGCAGTTCTTC. Translated, it gives CASSLTLYNEQFF.

The rearrangement links TRBV7-8 to TRBJ2-7; weak D call: TRBD2 (5 bases). The length of the CDR3 is 14 residues. The ends were cut back, 3 bases at V and 7 bases at J, with 16 bases in the middle. Germline V gives CDR1 SGHVS, CDR2 FQNEAQ. The CDR3: CASSFGPRDREQYV. In DNA form, the CDR3 reads TGTGCCAGCAGCTTTGGGCCGAGGGATCGGGAGCAGTACGTC.

The chain recombines TRBV10-3 with TRBJ2-3; 8 bases map to TRBD1. In germline, CDR1 is ENHRY, CDR2 SYGVKD. Unmatched junction bases numbered 2, after V lost 7 bases and J lost 5 bases. The CDR3 spans 12 residues. The DNA for the CDR3 is TGTGCCATCACTACAGGGGGAGATACGCAGTATTTT. Translation gives CAITTGGDTQYF.

This clonotype came up many times. This chain uses TRBV19 with TRBJ2-7; TRBD2 might be the D (6 bases). Between the trimmed V and J ends, which lost 5 bases and 2 bases, there was a span of 16 bases. Germline V gives CDR1 LNHDA, CDR2 SQIVND (reference sequence). CDR3 size: 15 residues. As DNA, the CDR3 is TGTGCCAGTAGTGCCCCTACCGGGGGAACCTACGAGCAGTACTTC. Protein product: CASSAPTGGTYEQYF.

This clonotype showed up just once. This chain uses TRBV10-3 with TRBJ1-2; weak D call: TRBD1 (5 bases). V was cut by 4 bases and J by 12 bases, with 15 bases left in between. This CDR3 contains 12 residues. From germline, CDR1 is ENHRY and CDR2 SYGVKD. The CDR3 sequence is CAISAGTAGNTF. CDR3 nucleotide sequence: TGTGCCATCAGTGCCGGGACGGCTGGAAACACCTTC.

V usage is TRBV10-3 and J usage is TRBJ1-6; D perhaps matches TRBD1 (6 bases). This CDR3 has 15 residues. Germline V gene sequence: CDR1 ENHRY, CDR2 SYGVKD. Trimming removed 4 bases from V and 4 bases from J, with 11 bases in between. The CDR3 loop is CAISVTGSYNSPLHF. The CDR3 DNA reads as TGTGCCATCAGTGTGACAGGAAGTTATAATTCACCCCTCCACTTT.

This clonotype was observed at least ten times. This rearrangement joins TRBV9 to TRBJ1-3; 7 bases are shared with TRBD1. The germline V gene has CDR1 SGDLS and CDR2 YYNGEE. V lost 4 bases to trimming and J lost 0 bases; unmatched junction nucleotides: 7. This CDR3 comprises 16 residues. The DNA of the CDR3 is TGTGCCAGCAGCCACCGGGACAGTTTCTCTGGAAACACCATATATTTT. Protein sequence: CASSHRDSFSGNTIYF.

CDR3 in amino acids: CATSRERDRDNSPLHF. CDR3 coding DNA: TGTGCCACCAGCAGAGAAAGGGACAGGGACAATTCACCCCTCCACTTT. V gene TRBV15 combines with J gene TRBJ1-6; TRBD1 matches 9 bases. Germline V gene lookup returns CDR1 LNHNV and CDR2 YYDKDF (reference sequence). V dropped 0 bases and J dropped 7; count of bases not matched to a gene: 4. The CDR3 is 16 residues long.

This clonotype was seen at least ten times. V is TRBV2 and J is TRBJ2-7, with 8 bases that match TRBD1. Germline CDR1 SNHLY, CDR2 FYNNEI. V trimming: 7 bases; J trimming: 7 bases; junction bases outside the gene matches: 9. CDR3 length: 13 amino acids. The CDR3 here is CASKGDRFGEQYF. CDR3 in DNA: TGTGCCAGCAAGGGGGACAGGTTCGGGGAGCAGTACTTC.

This chain joins TRBV24-1 and TRBJ2-5; possibly TRBD2 for D (5 bases). Germline V gene lookup returns CDR1 KGHDR and CDR2 SFDVKD. V shed 4 bases and J shed 0 bases, with 11 bases lying between them. The CDR3 has 15 residues. In DNA form, the CDR3 reads TGTGCCACCAGTGACTCAGGACTGTACCAAGAGACCCAGTACTTC. It yields the protein CATSDSGLYQETQYF.

This clonotype has at least ten counts. The rearrangement joins TRBV6-5 to TRBJ1-6; 9 bases line up with TRBD1. The ends lost 0 bases at V and 10 bases at J; junction bases unmatched: 4. This CDR3 is 15 amino acids long. Looked up from germline, CDR1 is MNHEY and CDR2 is SVGAGI. The CDR3 coding sequence is TGTGCCAGCAGTTACTCGAGGACAGGGGAGTCACCCCTCCACTTT. As protein: CASSYSRTGESPLHF.